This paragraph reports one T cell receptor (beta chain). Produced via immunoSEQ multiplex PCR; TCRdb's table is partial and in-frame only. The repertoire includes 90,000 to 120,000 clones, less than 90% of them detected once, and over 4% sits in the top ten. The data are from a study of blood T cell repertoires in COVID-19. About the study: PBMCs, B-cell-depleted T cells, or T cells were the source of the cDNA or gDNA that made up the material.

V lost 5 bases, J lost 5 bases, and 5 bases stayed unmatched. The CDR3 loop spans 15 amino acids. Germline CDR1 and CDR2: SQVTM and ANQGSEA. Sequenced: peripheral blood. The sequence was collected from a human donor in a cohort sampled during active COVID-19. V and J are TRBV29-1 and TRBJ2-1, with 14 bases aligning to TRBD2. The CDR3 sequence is CSVSGTSGSHNEQFF. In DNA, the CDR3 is TGCAGCGTTTCCGGGACTAGCGGGAGCCACAATGAGCAGTTCTTC.